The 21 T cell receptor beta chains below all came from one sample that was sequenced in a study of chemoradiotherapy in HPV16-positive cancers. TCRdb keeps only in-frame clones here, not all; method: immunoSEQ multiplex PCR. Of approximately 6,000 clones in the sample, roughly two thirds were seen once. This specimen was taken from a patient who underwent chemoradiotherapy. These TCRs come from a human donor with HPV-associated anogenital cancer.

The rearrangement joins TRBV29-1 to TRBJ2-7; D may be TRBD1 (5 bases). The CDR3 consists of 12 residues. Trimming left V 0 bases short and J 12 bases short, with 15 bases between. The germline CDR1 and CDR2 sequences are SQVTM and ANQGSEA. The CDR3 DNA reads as TGCAGCGTTGAAGATCAATGGGCAGGGCGGTACTTC. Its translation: CSVEDQWAGRYF.

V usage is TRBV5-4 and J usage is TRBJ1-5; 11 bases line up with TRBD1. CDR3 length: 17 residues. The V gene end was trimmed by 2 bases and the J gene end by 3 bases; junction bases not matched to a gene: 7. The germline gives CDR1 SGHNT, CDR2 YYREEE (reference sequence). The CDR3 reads CASSFTGTGGFNQPQHF. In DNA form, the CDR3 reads TGTGCCAGCAGCTTTACCGGGACAGGGGGTTTCAATCAGCCCCAGCATTTT. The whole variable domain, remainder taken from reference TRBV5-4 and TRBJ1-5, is ETGVTQSPTHLIKTRGQQVTLRCSSQSGHNTVSWYQQALGQGPQFIFQYYREEENGRGNFPPRFSGLQFPNYSSELNVNALELDDSALYLCASSFTGTGGFNQPQHFGDGTRLSIL.

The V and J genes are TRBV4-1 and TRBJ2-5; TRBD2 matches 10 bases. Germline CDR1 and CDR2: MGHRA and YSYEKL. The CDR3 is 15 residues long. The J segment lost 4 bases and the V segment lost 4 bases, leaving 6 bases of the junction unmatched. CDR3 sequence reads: CASSRTGTSVETQYF. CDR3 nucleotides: TGCGCCAGCAGCCGCACCGGGACTAGCGTAGAGACCCAGTACTTC.

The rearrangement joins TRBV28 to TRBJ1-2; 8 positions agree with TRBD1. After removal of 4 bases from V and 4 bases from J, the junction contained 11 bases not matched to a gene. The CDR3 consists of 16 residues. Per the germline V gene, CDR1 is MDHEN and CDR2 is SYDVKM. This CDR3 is CASSSPPAGGSYGYTF. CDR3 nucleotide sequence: TGTGCCAGCAGTTCCCCCCCGGCAGGGGGCAGCTATGGCTACACCTTC.

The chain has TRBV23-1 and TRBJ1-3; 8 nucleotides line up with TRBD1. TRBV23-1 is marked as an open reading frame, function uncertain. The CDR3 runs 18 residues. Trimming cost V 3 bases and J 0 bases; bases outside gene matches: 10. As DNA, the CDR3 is TGCGCCAGCAGTCACCGCTATACGGACAGGGTCTCTGGAAACACCATATATTTT. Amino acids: CASSHRYTDRVSGNTIYF.

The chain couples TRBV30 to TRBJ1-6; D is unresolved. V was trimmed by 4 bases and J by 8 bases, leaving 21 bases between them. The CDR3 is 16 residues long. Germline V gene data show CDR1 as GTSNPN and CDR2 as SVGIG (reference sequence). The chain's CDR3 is CAWMGSIGGLYSPLHF. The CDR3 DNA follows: TGTGCCTGGATGGGTTCGATCGGCGGACTCTATTCACCCCTCCACTTT.

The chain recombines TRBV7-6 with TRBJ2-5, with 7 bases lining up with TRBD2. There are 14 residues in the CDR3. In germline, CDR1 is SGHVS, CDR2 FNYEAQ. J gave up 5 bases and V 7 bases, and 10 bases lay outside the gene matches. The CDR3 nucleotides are TGTGCCAGCAACAGCGGGGAGCGCCCCGAGACCCAGTACTTC. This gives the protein CASNSGERPETQYF.

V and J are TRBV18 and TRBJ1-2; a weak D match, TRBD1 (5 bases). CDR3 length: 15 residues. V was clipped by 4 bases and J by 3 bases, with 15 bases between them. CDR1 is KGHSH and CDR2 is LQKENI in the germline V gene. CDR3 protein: CASSLTSDRDYGYTF. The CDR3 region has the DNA TGTGCCAGCTCACTCACCTCCGACAGAGACTATGGCTACACCTTC. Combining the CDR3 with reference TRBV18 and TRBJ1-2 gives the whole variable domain NAGVMQNPRHLVRRRGQEARLRCSPMKGHSHVYWYRQLPEEGLKFMVYLQKENIIDESGMPKERFSAEFPKEGPSILRIQQVVRGDSAAYFCASSLTSDRDYGYTFGSGTRLTVV.

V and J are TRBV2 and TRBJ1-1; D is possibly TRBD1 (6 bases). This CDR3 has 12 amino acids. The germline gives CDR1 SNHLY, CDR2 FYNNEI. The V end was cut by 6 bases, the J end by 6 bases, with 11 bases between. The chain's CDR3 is CASSGQSPEAFF. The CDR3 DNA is TGTGCCAGCAGCGGACAGAGCCCTGAAGCTTTCTTT.

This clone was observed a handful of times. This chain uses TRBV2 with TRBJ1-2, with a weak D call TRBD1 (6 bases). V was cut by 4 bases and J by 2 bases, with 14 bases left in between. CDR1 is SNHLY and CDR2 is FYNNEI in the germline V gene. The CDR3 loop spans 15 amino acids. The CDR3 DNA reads TGTGCCAGCAGTGGGAAAAGGACAGCCAACTATGGCTACACCTTC. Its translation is CASSGKRTANYGYTF.

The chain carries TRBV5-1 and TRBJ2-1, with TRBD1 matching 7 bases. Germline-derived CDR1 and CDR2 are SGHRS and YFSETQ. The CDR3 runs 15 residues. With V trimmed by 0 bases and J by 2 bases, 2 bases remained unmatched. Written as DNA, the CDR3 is TGCGCCAGCAGCTTGGAGGGGGCAACCTACAATGAGCAGTTCTTC. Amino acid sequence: CASSLEGATYNEQFF.

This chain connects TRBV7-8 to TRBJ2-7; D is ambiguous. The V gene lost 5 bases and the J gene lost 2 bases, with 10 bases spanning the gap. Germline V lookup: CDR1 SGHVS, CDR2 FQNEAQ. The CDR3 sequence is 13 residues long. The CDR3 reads CASSRIQPYEQYF. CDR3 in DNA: TGTGCCAGCAGCCGGATACAACCCTACGAGCAGTACTTC.

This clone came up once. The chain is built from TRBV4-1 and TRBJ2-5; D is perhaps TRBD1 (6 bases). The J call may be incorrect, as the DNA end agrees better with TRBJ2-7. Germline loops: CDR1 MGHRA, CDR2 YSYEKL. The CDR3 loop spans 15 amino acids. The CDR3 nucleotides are TGCGCCAGCAGCCAAATAGACAGGAGCTCCTACGAGCAGTACTTC. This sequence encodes CASSQIDRSSYEQYF.

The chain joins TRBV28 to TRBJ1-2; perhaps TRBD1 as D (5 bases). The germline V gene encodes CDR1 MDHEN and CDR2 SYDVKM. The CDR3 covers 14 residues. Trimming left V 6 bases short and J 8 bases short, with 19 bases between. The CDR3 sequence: CASRPRWGARGYTF. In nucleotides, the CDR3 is TGTGCCAGCAGGCCCAGGTGGGGCGCTAGGGGCTACACCTTC.

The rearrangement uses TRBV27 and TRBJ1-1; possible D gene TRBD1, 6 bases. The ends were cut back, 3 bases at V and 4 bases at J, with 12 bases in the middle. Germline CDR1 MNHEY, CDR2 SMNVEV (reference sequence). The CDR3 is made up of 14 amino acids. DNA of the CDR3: TGTGCCAGCAGTTTGGGGGGCGGGATCACTGAAGCTTTCTTT. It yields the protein CASSLGGGITEAFF.

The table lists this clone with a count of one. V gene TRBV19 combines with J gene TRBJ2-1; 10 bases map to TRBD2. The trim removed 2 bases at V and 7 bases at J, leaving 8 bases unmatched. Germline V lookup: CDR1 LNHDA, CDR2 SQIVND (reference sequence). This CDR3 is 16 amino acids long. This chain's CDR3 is CASSIMVAGGMNEQFF. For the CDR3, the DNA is TGTGCCAGTAGTATAATGGTAGCGGGGGGTATGAATGAGCAGTTCTTC.

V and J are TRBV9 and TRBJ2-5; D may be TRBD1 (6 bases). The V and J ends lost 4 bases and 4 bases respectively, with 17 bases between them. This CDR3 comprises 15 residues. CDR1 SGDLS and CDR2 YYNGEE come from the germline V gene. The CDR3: CASSPRDNYPETQYF. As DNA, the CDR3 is TGTGCCAGCAGCCCCCGGGACAATTATCCAGAGACCCAGTACTTC.

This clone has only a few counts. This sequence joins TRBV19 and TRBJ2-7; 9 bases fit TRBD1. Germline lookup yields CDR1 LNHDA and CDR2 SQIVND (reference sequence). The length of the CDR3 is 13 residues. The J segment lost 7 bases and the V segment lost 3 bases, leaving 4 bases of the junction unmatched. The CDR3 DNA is TGTGCCAGTAGTATCACGACAGGGGGAGAGCAGTACTTC. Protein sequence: CASSITTGGEQYF.

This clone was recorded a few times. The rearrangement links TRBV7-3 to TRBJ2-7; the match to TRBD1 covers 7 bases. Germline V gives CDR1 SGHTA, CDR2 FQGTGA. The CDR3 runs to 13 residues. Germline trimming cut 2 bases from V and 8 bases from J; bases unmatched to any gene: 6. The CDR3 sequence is CASSLSGQTQQYF. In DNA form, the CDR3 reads TGTGCCAGCAGCTTATCGGGACAGACCCAGCAGTACTTC. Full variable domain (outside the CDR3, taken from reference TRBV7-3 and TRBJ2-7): GAGVSQTPSNKVTEKGKYVELRCDPISGHTALYWYRQSLGQGPEFLIYFQGTGAADDSGLPNDRFFAVRPEGSVSTLKIQRTERGDSAVYLCASSLSGQTQQYFGPGTRLTVT.

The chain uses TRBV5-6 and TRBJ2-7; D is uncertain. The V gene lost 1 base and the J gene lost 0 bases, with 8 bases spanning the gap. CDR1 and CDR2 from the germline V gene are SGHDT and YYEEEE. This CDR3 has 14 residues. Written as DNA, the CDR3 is TGTGCCAGCAGCTTGAATCTCAACTCCTACGAGCAGTACTTC. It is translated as CASSLNLNSYEQYF. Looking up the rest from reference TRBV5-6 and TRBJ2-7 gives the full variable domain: DAGVTQSPTHLIKTRGQQVTLRCSPKSGHDTVSWYQQALGQGPQFIFQYYEEEERQRGNFPDRFSGHQFPNYSSELNVNALLLGDSALYLCASSLNLNSYEQYFGPGTRLTVT.

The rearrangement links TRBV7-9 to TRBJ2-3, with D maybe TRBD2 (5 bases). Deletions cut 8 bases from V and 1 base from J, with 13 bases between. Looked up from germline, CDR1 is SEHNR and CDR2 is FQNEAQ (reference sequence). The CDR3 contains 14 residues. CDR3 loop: CASVGEIRTDTQYF. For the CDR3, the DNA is TGTGCCAGCGTCGGGGAAATTCGCACAGATACGCAGTATTTT.